This record covers a single T cell receptor (beta chain). Antigen specificity is unknown. The sample is drawn from a study of STAT5B mutations in CD4+ large granular lymphocyte leukemia. From germline, CDR1 is SGHRS and CDR2 YFSETQ. Trimming pared 0 bases from V and 5 bases from J, leaving 9 bases between. The CDR3 length is 13 residues. Study-wide results and caveats: Compared with healthy controls (2/35), patient top clones favored TRBV06 (8/27). CD4-sorted patient repertoires seemed more clonal than healthy CD4+ repertoires. Only five to seven CD4-sorted patient samples were compared with healthy controls for clonality.

Clones were sequenced by immunoSEQ multiplex PCR, and TCRdb holds only the in-frame ones, with some missing. The sample carries about 9,600 clones, about 80% recorded once. Sequencing used PBMCs. The receptor was derived from a man in his 60s with CD4+ T-cell large granular lymphocyte leukemia. The chain combines TRBV5-1 with TRBJ2-7; possibly TRBD1 for D (6 bases). This CDR3 reads CASSLVGGNEQYF. For the CDR3, the DNA is TGCGCCAGCAGCTTGGTAGGGGGAAACGAGCAGTACTTC.